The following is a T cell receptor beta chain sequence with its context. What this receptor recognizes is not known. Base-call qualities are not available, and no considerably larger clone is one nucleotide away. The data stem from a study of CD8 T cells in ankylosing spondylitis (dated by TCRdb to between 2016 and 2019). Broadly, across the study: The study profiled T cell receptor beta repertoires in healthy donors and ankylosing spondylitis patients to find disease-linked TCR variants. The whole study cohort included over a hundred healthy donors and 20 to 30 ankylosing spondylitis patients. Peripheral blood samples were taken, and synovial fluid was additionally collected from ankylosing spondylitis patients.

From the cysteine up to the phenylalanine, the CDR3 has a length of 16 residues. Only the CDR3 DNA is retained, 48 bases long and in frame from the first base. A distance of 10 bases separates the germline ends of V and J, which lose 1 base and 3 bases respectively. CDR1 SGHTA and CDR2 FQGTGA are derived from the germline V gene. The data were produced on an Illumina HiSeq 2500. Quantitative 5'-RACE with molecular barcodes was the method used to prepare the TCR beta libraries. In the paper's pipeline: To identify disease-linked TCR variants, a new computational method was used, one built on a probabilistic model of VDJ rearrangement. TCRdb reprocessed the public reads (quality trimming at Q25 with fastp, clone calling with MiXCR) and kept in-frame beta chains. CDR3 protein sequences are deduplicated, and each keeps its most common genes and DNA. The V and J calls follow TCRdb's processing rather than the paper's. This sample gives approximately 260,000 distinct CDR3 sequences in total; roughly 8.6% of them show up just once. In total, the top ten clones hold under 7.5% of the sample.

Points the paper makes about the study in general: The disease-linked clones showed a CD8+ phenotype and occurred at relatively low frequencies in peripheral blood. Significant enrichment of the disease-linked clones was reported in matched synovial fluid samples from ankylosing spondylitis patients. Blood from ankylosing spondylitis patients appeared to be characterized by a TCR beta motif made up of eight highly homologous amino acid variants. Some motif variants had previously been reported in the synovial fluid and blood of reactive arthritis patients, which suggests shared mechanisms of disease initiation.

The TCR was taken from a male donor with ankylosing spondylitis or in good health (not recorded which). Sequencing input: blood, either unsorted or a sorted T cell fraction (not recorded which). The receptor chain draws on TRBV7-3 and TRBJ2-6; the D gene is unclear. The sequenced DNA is TGTGCCAGCAGCTTAAGTTTCGGGCTTGGGGCCAACGTCCTGACTTTC. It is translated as CASSLSFGLGANVLTF.